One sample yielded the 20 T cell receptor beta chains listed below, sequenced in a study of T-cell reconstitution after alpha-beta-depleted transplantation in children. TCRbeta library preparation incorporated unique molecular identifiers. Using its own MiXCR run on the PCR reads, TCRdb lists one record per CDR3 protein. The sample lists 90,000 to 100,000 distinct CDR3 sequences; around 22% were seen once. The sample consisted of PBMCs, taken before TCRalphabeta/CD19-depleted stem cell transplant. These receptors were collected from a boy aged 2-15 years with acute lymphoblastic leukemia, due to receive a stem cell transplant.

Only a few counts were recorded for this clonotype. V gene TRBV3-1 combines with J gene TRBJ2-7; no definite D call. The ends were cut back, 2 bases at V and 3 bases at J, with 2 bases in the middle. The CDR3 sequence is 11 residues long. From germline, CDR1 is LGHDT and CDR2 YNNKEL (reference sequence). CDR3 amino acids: CASSQIYEQYF. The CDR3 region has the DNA TGTGCCAGCAGCCAAATCTACGAGCAGTACTTC.

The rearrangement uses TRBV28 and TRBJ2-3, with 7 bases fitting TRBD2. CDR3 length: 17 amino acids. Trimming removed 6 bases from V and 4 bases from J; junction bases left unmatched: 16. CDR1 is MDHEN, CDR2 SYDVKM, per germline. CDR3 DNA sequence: TGTGCCAGCAGGATACTCCCTAGCGGAGGGAACCCAGATACGCAGTATTTT. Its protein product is CASRILPSGGNPDTQYF.

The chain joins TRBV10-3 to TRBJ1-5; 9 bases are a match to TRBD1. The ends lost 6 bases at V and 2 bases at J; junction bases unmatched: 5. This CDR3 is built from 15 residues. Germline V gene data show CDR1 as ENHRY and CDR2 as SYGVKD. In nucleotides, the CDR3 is TGTGCCATCAGCGCGGACAGGGGCGGCAATCAGCCCCAGCATTTT. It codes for CAISADRGGNQPQHF.

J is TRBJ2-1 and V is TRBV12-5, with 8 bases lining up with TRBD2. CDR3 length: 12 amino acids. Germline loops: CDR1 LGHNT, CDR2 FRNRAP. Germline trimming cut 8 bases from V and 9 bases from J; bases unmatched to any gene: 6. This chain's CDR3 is CASSREVGEQFF. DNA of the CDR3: TGTGCTAGTTCGCGGGAGGTCGGTGAGCAGTTCTTC.

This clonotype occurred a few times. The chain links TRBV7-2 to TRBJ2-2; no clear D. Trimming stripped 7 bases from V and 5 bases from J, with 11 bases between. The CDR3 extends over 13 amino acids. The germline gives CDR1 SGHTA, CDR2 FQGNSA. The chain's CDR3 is CASNPMGTGELFF. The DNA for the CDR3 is TGTGCCAGCAACCCGATGGGGACCGGGGAGCTGTTTTTT.

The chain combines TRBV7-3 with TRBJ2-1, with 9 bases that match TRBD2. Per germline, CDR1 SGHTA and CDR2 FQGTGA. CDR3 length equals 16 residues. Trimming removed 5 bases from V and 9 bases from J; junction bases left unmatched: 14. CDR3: CASSLGTSRGEIEQFF. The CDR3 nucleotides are TGTGCCAGCAGCCTAGGGACTAGCAGGGGTGAAATTGAGCAGTTCTTC.

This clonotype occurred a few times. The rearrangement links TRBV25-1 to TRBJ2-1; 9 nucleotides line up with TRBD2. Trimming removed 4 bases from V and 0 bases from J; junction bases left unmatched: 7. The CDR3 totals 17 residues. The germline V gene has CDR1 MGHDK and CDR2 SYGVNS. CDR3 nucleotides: TGTGCCAGCAGTGGGAGGACTAGCGAGAGCTCCTACAATGAGCAGTTCTTC. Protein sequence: CASSGRTSESSYNEQFF.

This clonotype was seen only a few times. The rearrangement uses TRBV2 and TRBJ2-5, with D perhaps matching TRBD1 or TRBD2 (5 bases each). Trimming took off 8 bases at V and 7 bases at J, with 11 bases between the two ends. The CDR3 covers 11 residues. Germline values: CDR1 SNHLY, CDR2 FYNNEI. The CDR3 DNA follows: TGTGCCAGCGATGGGGGTTTGACCCAGTACTTC. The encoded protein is CASDGGLTQYF. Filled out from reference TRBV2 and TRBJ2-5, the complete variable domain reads EPEVTQTPSHQVTQMGQEVILRCVPISNHLYFYWYRQILGQKVEFLVSFYNNEISEKSEIFDDQFSVERPDGSNFTLKIRSTKLEDSAMYFCASDGGLTQYFGPGTRLLVL.

In nucleotides, the CDR3 is TGCGCCAGCAGCTTCGGAGGTCGCTACGAGCAGTACTTC. Translation gives CASSFGGRYEQYF. The rearrangement joins TRBV5-1 to TRBJ2-7, with D possibly being TRBD2 (5 bases). The CDR3 has 13 residues. Looked up from germline, CDR1 is SGHRS and CDR2 is YFSETQ. V lost 2 bases and J 3 bases, leaving 9 bases between the germline ends.

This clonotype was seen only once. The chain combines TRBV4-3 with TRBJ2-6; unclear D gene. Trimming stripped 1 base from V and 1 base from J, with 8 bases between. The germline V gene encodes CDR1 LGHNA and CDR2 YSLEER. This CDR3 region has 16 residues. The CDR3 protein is CASSQGVSSGANVLTF. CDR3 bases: TGCGCCAGCAGCCAAGGTGTCTCTTCTGGGGCCAACGTCCTGACTTTC.

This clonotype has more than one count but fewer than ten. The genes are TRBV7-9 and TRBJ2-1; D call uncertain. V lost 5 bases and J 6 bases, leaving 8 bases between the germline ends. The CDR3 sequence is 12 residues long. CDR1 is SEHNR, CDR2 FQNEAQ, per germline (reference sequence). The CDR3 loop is CASSPPINEQFF. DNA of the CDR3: TGTGCCAGCAGCCCTCCGATCAATGAGCAGTTCTTC.

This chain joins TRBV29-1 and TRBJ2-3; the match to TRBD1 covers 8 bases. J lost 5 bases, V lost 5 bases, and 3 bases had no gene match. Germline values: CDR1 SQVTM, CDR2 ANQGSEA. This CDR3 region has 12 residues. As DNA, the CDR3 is TGCAGCGTTCAGGGGGCTGGAGATACGCAGTATTTT. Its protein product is CSVQGAGDTQYF.

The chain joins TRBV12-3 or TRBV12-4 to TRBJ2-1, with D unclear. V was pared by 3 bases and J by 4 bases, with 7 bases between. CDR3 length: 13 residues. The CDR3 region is CASSFQAYNEQFF. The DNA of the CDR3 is TGTGCCAGCAGTTTTCAGGCGTACAATGAGCAGTTCTTC.

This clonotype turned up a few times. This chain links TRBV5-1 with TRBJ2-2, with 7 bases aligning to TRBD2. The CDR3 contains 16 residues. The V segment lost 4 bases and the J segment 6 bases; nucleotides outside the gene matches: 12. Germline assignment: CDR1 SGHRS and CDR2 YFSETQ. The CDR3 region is CASSVSSGGASGELFF. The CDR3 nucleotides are TGCGCCAGCAGCGTCTCTAGCGGAGGGGCGTCCGGGGAGCTGTTTTTT. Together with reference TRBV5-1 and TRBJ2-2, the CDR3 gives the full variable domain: KAGVTQTPRYLIKTRGQQVTLSCSPISGHRSVSWYQQTPGQGLQFLFEYFSETQRNKGNFPGRFSGRQFSNSRSEMNVSTLELGDSALYLCASSVSSGGASGELFFGEGSRLTVL.

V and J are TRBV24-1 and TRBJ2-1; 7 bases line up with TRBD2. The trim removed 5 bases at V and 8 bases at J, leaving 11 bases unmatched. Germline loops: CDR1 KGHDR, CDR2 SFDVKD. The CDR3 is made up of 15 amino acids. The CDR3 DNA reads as TGTGCCACCAGTGGCGCTAGCGGAGGGGCCTATGAGCAGTTCTTC. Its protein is CATSGASGGAYEQFF.

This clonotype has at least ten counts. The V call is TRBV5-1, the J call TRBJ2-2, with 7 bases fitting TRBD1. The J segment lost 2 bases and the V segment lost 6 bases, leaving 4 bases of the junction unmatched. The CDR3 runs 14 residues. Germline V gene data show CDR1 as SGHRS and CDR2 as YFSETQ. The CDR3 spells CASIRDSNTGELFF. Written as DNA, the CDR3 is TGCGCCAGCATCCGGGACAGTAACACCGGGGAGCTGTTTTTT.

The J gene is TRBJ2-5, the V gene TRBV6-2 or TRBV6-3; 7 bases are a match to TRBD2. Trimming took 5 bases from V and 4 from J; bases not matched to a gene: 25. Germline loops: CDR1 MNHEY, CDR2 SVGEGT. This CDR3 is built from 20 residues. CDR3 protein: CASSPPSGGAFGARRETQYF. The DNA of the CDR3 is TGTGCCAGCAGTCCCCCTAGCGGAGGGGCCTTTGGTGCACGGAGAGAGACCCAGTACTTC.

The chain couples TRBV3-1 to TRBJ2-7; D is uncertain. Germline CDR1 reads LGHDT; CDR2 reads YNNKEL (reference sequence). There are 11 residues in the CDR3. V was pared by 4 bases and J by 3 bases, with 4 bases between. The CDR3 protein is CASSRLYEQYF. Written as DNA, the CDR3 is TGTGCCAGCAGCCGCCTCTACGAGCAGTACTTC.

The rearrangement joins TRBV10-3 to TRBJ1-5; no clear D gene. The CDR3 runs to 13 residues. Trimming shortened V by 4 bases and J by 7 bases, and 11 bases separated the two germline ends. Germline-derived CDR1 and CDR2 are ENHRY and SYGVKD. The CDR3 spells CAISVGVDQPQHF. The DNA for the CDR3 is TGTGCCATCAGTGTTGGGGTTGACCAGCCCCAGCATTTT.

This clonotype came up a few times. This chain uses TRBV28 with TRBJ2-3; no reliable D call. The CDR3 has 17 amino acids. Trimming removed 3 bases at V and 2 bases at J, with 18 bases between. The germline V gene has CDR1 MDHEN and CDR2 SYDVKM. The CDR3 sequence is CASSFFVRTENTDTQYF. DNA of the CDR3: TGTGCCAGCAGTTTTTTCGTTCGAACGGAAAACACAGATACGCAGTATTTT. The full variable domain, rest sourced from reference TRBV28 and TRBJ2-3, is DVKVTQSSRYLVKRTGEKVFLECVQDMDHENMFWYRQDPGLGLRLIYFSYDVKMKEKGDIPEGYSVSREKKERFSLILESASTNQTSMYLCASSFFVRTENTDTQYFGPGTRLTVL.